The present T cell receptor (beta chain) was sequenced within a study of T cell responses to AZD1222 COVID-19 vaccine. Losses at the gene ends were 5 bases for V and 2 bases for J; bases not matched to a gene: 3. Germline loops: CDR1 PRHDT, CDR2 FYEKMQ (reference sequence). The CDR3 loop spans 16 amino acids. Study results and limitations: In the spike-specific TCR repertoire, nearly half reportedly target unmutated variant regions. The study identified only 6 or 7 AZD1222 recipients as seropositive at baseline.

This clone has more than one count but fewer than ten. Its antigen is not known. Produced via immunoSEQ multiplex PCR; TCRdb's table is partial and in-frame only. Of over 120,000 clones in the sample, roughly nine tenths are singletons; the top ten hold 1.6%. The sequenced sample was peripheral blood, obtained on day 0 of AZD1222 vaccination. The chain has TRBV13 and TRBJ2-7; 16 nucleotides line up with TRBD2. This clonotype was obtained from an adult in good health. CDR3: CASSPGTSGRAYEQYF. Here the CDR3 DNA reads TGTGCCAGCAGCCCGGGGACTAGCGGGAGGGCCTACGAGCAGTACTTC.